What follows are 10 T cell receptor beta chains derived from one specimen sequenced in a study of blood T cell repertoires in COVID-19. Clones were sequenced by immunoSEQ multiplex PCR, and TCRdb holds only the in-frame ones, with some missing. The sample includes about 250,000 clones, around three quarters of them seen just once. Sequencing used peripheral blood. The receptors come from a woman over 75 with acute or convalescent COVID-19.

The chain is built from TRBV5-1 and TRBJ1-6, with D perhaps matching TRBD1 (6 bases). The V end lost 0 bases, the J end lost 2 bases, and 9 bases lay between the germline ends. The germline V gene has CDR1 SGHRS and CDR2 YFSETQ. This CDR3 is 16 amino acids long. The chain's CDR3 is CASSLVAGAYNSPLHF. CDR3 coding DNA: TGCGCCAGCAGCTTGGTGGCAGGGGCCTATAATTCACCCCTCCACTTT. Filled out from reference TRBV5-1 and TRBJ1-6, the complete variable domain reads KAGVTQTPRYLIKTRGQQVTLSCSPISGHRSVSWYQQTPGQGLQFLFEYFSETQRNKGNFPGRFSGRQFSNSRSEMNVSTLELGDSALYLCASSLVAGAYNSPLHFGNGTRLTVT.

The chain carries TRBV5-4 and TRBJ2-5, with TRBD1 identical over 8 bases. The CDR3 loop spans 14 amino acids. The junction had 2 bases not matched to a gene; V was cut back by 1 base and J by 3 bases. Germline V CDR1 and CDR2: SGHNT, YYREEE (reference sequence). The CDR3 loop reads CASSLQTGEETQYF. DNA of the CDR3: TGTGCCAGCAGCTTGCAGACAGGGGAAGAGACCCAGTACTTC.

The gene calls are TRBV19 and TRBJ1-1; TRBD1 might be the D (6 bases). Trimming took off 5 bases at V and 1 base at J, with 23 bases between the two ends. The CDR3 has 18 residues. The germline CDR1 and CDR2 sequences are LNHDA and SQIVND (reference sequence). CDR3 in amino acids: CASSPRGTSSRQNTEAFF. CDR3 nucleotide sequence: TGTGCCAGTAGTCCGAGGGGGACCAGTTCCCGACAGAACACTGAAGCTTTCTTT. The whole variable domain, filled in from reference TRBV19 and TRBJ1-1, reads DGGITQSPKYLFRKEGQNVTLSCEQNLNHDAMYWYRQDPGQGLRLIYYSQIVNDFQKGDIAEGYSVSREKKESFPLTVTSAQKNPTAFYLCASSPRGTSSRQNTEAFFGQGTRLTVV.

The V call is TRBV7-2, the J call TRBJ2-3; 11 bases agree with TRBD2. Germline CDR1 is SGHTA and CDR2 is FQGNSA. Germline trimming cut 2 bases from V and 4 bases from J; bases unmatched to any gene: 5. The CDR3 contains 16 residues. The CDR3 loop reads CASSLQASGGPDTQYF. Here the CDR3 DNA reads TGTGCCAGCAGCTTACAGGCTAGCGGGGGGCCAGATACGCAGTATTTT. Drawing the rest from reference TRBV7-2 and TRBJ2-3, the complete variable domain is GAGVSQSPSNKVTEKGKDVELRCDPISGHTALYWYRQSLGQGLEFLIYFQGNSAPDKSGLPSDRFSAERTGGSVSTLTIQRTQQEDSAVYLCASSLQASGGPDTQYFGPGTRLTVL.

The genes are TRBV7-2 and TRBJ1-5; a possible D gene is TRBD1 (5 bases). Germline lookup yields CDR1 SGHTA and CDR2 FQGNSA. V was clipped by 3 bases and J by 5 bases, with 11 bases between them. The CDR3 is 14 residues long. The CDR3 coding sequence is TGTGCCAGCAGCTTTAATCAGGGATATCAGCCCCAGCATTTT. It codes for CASSFNQGYQPQHF.

J is TRBJ2-1 and V is TRBV19; 8 bases line up with TRBD2. Germline values: CDR1 LNHDA, CDR2 SQIVND (reference sequence). The ends lost 6 bases at V and 4 bases at J; junction bases unmatched: 8. The CDR3 length is 15 residues. The CDR3 region is CASRLAGGRYNEQFF. CDR3 DNA: TGTGCCAGTAGGTTGGCGGGGGGAAGATACAATGAGCAGTTCTTC.

This sequence joins TRBV30 and TRBJ2-5; a possible D gene is TRBD1 (5 bases). Germline CDR1 and CDR2: GTSNPN and SVGIG (reference sequence). This CDR3 is built from 13 residues. Trimming took off 0 bases at V and 5 bases at J, with 10 bases between the two ends. This CDR3 is CAWSVGASETQYF. The DNA for the CDR3 is TGTGCCTGGAGTGTTGGGGCCTCGGAGACCCAGTACTTC.

The chain uses TRBV11-2 and TRBJ2-7; D perhaps matches TRBD2 (6 bases). CDR3 length: 16 residues. V gave up 1 base and J gave up 1 base, with 14 bases separating them. Germline V gene lookup returns CDR1 SGHAT and CDR2 FQNNGV. In DNA form, the CDR3 reads TGTGCCAGCAGCTTAGGAACCCTAGCGCTTTCCTACGAGCAGTACTTC. It yields the protein CASSLGTLALSYEQYF.

The chain uses TRBV28 and TRBJ2-1; TRBD2 might be the D (7 bases). This CDR3 has 20 residues. Germline V CDR1 and CDR2: MDHEN, SYDVKM. V lost 5 bases and J lost 0, with 26 bases in between. CDR3 in DNA: TGTGCCAGCAGTACGCGCCGCGGGGGCCCGGAATTAAACTCCTACAATGAGCAGTTCTTC. The encoded protein is CASSTRRGGPELNSYNEQFF.

The chain recombines TRBV5-4 with TRBJ2-1, with TRBD2 matching over 12 bases. This CDR3 spans 15 amino acids. The germline V gene encodes CDR1 SGHNT and CDR2 YYREEE (reference sequence). V was pared by 4 bases and J by 10 bases, with 9 bases of the junction left unmatched. Written as DNA, the CDR3 is TGTGCCAGCAGCCCGGGGACTAGCGGGCCTAAAGAGCAGTTCTTC. Amino acid sequence: CASSPGTSGPKEQFF. Drawing the rest from reference TRBV5-4 and TRBJ2-1, the complete variable domain is ETGVTQSPTHLIKTRGQQVTLRCSSQSGHNTVSWYQQALGQGPQFIFQYYREEENGRGNFPPRFSGLQFPNYSSELNVNALELDDSALYLCASSPGTSGPKEQFFGPGTRLTVL.